This T cell receptor beta chain was observed in a study of CD8+ T cells in alopecia areata. Notes on the study in general: Tofacitinib significantly decreased scalp clonality and expanded CD8+ clones among top 100.

Extraction and reverse transcription of RNA yielded cDNA as the sequencing template. TCRdb keeps only in-frame clones here, not all; method: immunoSEQ multiplex PCR. This table holds about 140,000 clones, 86% found once. The germline gives CDR1 SQVTM, CDR2 ANQGSEA. Trimming cost V 5 bases and J 7 bases, with 6 bases left between them. The CDR3 is 10 amino acids. In its sample, this clone was seen a few times. Its cognate antigen is unknown. Sample treatment: oral pan-JAK inhibitor, 5-10 mg twice daily. This receptor was taken from a human donor with alopecia areata. Here the sequenced sample was CD8+ T cells sorted from blood, taken at week 4, from a patient treated with tofacitinib. J is TRBJ2-1 and V is TRBV29-1; D ambiguous. The CDR3 nucleotides are TGCAGCGTTCGCTATAATGAGCAGTTCTTC. Its translation: CSVRYNEQFF.